This paragraph covers one T cell receptor (beta chain) sequence. Its specificity is unknown. In generating TCR beta cDNA, 5'RACE template switching with UMIs was used. TCRdb reprocessed the 5' RACE reads, with one entry per CDR3 protein and no DNA. The listing contains a few hundred thousand distinct CDR3 sequences. The CDR3 is 14 residues long. CDR1 SGHKS and CDR2 YYEKEE come from the germline V gene (reference sequence). These data come from a study of T cells expressing NK-cell markers. The overall study: Sequencing of TCR beta repertoires drew on sorted CD3+CD56+NKG2C+, CD3+CD56+NKG2C- and CD3+CD56-NKG2C+ T cells.

Overall study results and limits: A handful of donors showed these clonotypes also leading the CD3+CD56-NKG2C+ fraction.

This chain joins TRBV5-5 and TRBJ2-7; checking the TCRdb D call of TRBD1 is not possible without DNA. Sequencing used blood T cells: a sorted CD56 or NKG2C T cell subset, CD4+ or CD8+ T cells, or bulk PBMC T cells (not recorded which). The clonotype originates from a young man in good health. CDR3 region: CASSFWGTPGEQYF.